Listed here are 18 T cell receptor beta chains from one sample, sequenced in a study of PD-1 blockade in classical Hodgkin lymphoma. This sample's time point: cycle 4 day 1 (C4D1), after less than 7 weeks of nivolumab. The patients all showed relapse after autologous stem cell transplantation, while their brentuximab vedotin exposure varied. The data were produced by immunoSEQ multiplex PCR, yet TCRdb's version contains in-frame clones alone and is incomplete. The data contain under 40,000 clones, around 81% of them seen just once; the ten biggest clones take up roughly 15%. The sample consisted of peripheral blood mononuclear cells (PBMCs), taken before the fourth cycle of nivolumab. The receptors here all came from a human donor with classical Hodgkin lymphoma.

The V gene is TRBV7-2, the J gene TRBJ2-1; TRBD2 agrees at 10 bases. Unmatched junction bases numbered 2, after V lost 1 base and J lost 5 bases. Germline CDR1 SGHTA, CDR2 FQGNSA. CDR3 length: 15 amino acids. The CDR3 region has the DNA TGTGCCAGCAGCTTAGAGACTAGCGGGCACAATGAGCAGTTCTTC. Translated, it gives CASSLETSGHNEQFF. Together with reference TRBV7-2 and TRBJ2-1, the CDR3 gives the full variable domain: GAGVSQSPSNKVTEKGKDVELRCDPISGHTALYWYRQSLGQGLEFLIYFQGNSAPDKSGLPSDRFSAERTGGSVSTLTIQRTQQEDSAVYLCASSLETSGHNEQFFGPGTRLTVL.

Notes on this clone: This sample also contains other DNA sequences that code for the same CDR3. The chain employs TRBV27 and TRBJ2-7; TRBD1 agrees at 8 bases. The CDR3 length is 13 residues. Germline CDR1 reads MNHEY; CDR2 reads SMNVEV (reference sequence). V lost 2 bases to trimming and J lost 3 bases; unmatched junction nucleotides: 0. The CDR3 nucleotides are TGTGCCAGCAGTTTAGGGACAGGCTACGAGCAGTACTTC. Residues: CASSLGTGYEQYF.

V gene TRBV7-7 combines with J gene TRBJ2-3; 14 bases map to TRBD2. Germline CDR1 and CDR2: SSHAT and FNYEAQ (reference sequence). The V gene end was trimmed by 1 base and the J gene end by 3 bases; junction bases not matched to a gene: 0. This CDR3 has 16 residues. CDR3 sequence (DNA): TGTGCCAGCAGCTTAGGACTAGCGGGGGGGACAGATACGCAGTATTTT. It encodes CASSLGLAGGTDTQYF.

V gene TRBV11-2 combines with J gene TRBJ2-3; D gene unclear. The germline gives CDR1 SGHAT, CDR2 FQNNGV. V gave up 5 bases and J gave up 1 base, with 10 bases separating them. The CDR3 sequence is 14 residues long. The CDR3 nucleotides read TGTGCCAGCAGCCCCCGACCCGGCACAGATACGCAGTATTTT. As protein: CASSPRPGTDTQYF.

V gene TRBV11-2 combines with J gene TRBJ2-3, with 7 bases fitting TRBD1. CDR3 length: 17 residues. Germline V gene lookup returns CDR1 SGHAT and CDR2 FQNNGV. Trimming removed 5 bases from V and 1 base from J; junction bases left unmatched: 12. As DNA, the CDR3 is TGTGCCAGCAGCCTTACAGGGGCGAGGGGAGGCACAGATACGCAGTATTTT. Protein sequence: CASSLTGARGGTDTQYF.

This chain uses TRBV10-1 with TRBJ2-1; 9 nucleotides match TRBD2. J lost 10 bases, V lost 0 bases, and 10 bases had no gene match. The CDR3 is made up of 16 amino acids. The germline gives CDR1 WNHNN, CDR2 SYGVQD (reference sequence). CDR3 sequence (DNA): TGCGCCAGCAGTGAGTCGATAGCGGGGGTCCGCGGCGAGCAGTTCTTC. Translated: CASSESIAGVRGEQFF.

This clone has a single count. The chain couples TRBV6-1 to TRBJ1-3; 10 bases are a match to TRBD1. The CDR3 length is 15 residues. The V and J ends lost 4 bases and 7 bases, in that order; junction bases with no gene match: 7. The germline V gene encodes CDR1 MNHNS and CDR2 SASEGT. For the CDR3, the DNA is TGTGCCAGCAGTGTCACCGGGACAGGGGTTAACACCATATATTTT. Translation: CASSVTGTGVNTIYF.

There are a few counts of this clone. The chain employs TRBV7-3 and TRBJ2-5, with 7 bases identical to TRBD1. From germline, CDR1 is SGHTA and CDR2 FQGTGA. The CDR3 runs to 16 residues. V gave up 2 bases and J gave up 4 bases; unmatched junction bases: 10. The CDR3: CASSLLAGAGGETQYF. CDR3 sequence (DNA): TGTGCCAGCAGCTTATTGGCAGGGGCAGGGGGAGAGACCCAGTACTTC.

The V and J genes are TRBV11-1 and TRBJ2-3; TRBD2 matches at 9 bases. Germline CDR1 is SGHAT and CDR2 is FQDESV (reference sequence). CDR3 length equals 16 residues. The trim removed 3 bases at V and 5 bases at J, leaving 9 bases unmatched. CDR3 in DNA: TGTGCCAGCAGCTTTTTCCCTAGCGGGATGGTAGATACGCAGTATTTT. This gives the protein CASSFFPSGMVDTQYF. Full variable domain (remainder filled in from reference TRBV11-1 and TRBJ2-3): EAEVAQSPRYKITEKSQAVAFWCDPISGHATLYWYRQILGQGPELLVQFQDESVVDDSQLPKDRFSAERLKGVDSTLKIQPAELGDSAMYLCASSFFPSGMVDTQYFGPGTRLTVL.

The gene calls are TRBV10-3 and TRBJ1-1, with D maybe TRBD1 (6 bases). CDR1 is ENHRY, CDR2 SYGVKD, per germline. The CDR3 is 16 amino acids. Trimming pared 7 bases from V and 3 bases from J, leaving 21 bases between. The CDR3 protein is CAITGRGARLDTEAFF. CDR3 nucleotide sequence: TGTGCCATCACAGGCAGGGGCGCCAGATTGGACACTGAAGCTTTCTTT.

This clone occurred a few times. The CDR3 sequence: CASSIGRVSGNTIYF. The CDR3 region has the DNA TGTGCCAGTAGTATAGGGAGGGTCTCTGGAAACACCATATATTTT. The genes are TRBV19 and TRBJ1-3; D is undetermined. Germline CDR1 LNHDA, CDR2 SQIVND (reference sequence). V lost 1 base and J lost 0, with 7 bases in between. The CDR3 totals 15 residues.

CDR3 in amino acids: CASRRGTGPNSNQPQHF. As DNA, the CDR3 is TGTGCCAGCAGGAGGGGGACAGGACCTAATAGCAATCAGCCCCAGCATTTT. This chain links TRBV2 with TRBJ1-5; 8 bases fit TRBD1. V dropped 6 bases and J dropped 0; count of bases not matched to a gene: 10. The germline gives CDR1 SNHLY, CDR2 FYNNEI. This CDR3 has 17 residues.

This clone was seen a single time. This chain joins TRBV5-6 and TRBJ2-4; a weak D match, TRBD2 (5 bases). The CDR3 consists of 14 residues. Germline-derived CDR1 and CDR2 are SGHDT and YYEEEE. Trimming removed 0 bases from V and 7 bases from J, with 11 bases in between. For the CDR3, the DNA is TGTGCCAGCAGCTTGGTTGGAGGCTGGAACATTCAGTACTTC. It codes for CASSLVGGWNIQYF. The entire variable domain, with the rest obtained from reference TRBV5-6 and TRBJ2-4, is as follows: DAGVTQSPTHLIKTRGQQVTLRCSPKSGHDTVSWYQQALGQGPQFIFQYYEEEERQRGNFPDRFSGHQFPNYSSELNVNALLLGDSALYLCASSLVGGWNIQYFGAGTRLSVL.

The CDR3 sequence is CASSPGLAGGVTDTQYF. CDR3 coding DNA: TGTGCCAGCAGCCCGGGACTAGCGGGGGGTGTTACAGATACGCAGTATTTT. This chain joins TRBV9 and TRBJ2-3; TRBD2 matches 15 bases. The V and J ends lost 4 bases and 3 bases, in that order; junction bases with no gene match: 6. This CDR3 region has 17 residues. CDR1 and CDR2 (germline): SGDLS, YYNGEE.

The CDR3 loop is CASSQDPDRGLDYGYTF. DNA of the CDR3: TGTGCCAGCAGCCAGGACCCAGACAGGGGGCTGGACTATGGCTACACCTTC. The chain links TRBV4-2 to TRBJ1-2; 10 nucleotides line up with TRBD1. Germline V CDR1 and CDR2: LGHNA, YNFKEQ. The CDR3 spans 17 residues. V dropped 3 bases and J dropped 3; count of bases not matched to a gene: 10.

This clone turned up a few times. This chain uses TRBV10-2 with TRBJ1-2, with D possibly matching TRBD1 (6 bases). The germline gives CDR1 WSHSY, CDR2 SAAADI. V shed 4 bases and J shed 8 bases, with 14 bases lying between them. This CDR3 has 13 amino acids. CDR3 in DNA: TGCGCCAGCAGTGTTGCGGGGGCTGAAGGCTACACCTTC. Translation: CASSVAGAEGYTF.

This chain joins TRBV5-1 and TRBJ2-2, with a possible D match to TRBD2 (5 bases). Trimming left V 0 bases short and J 6 bases short, with 12 bases between. CDR3 length: 15 amino acids. From germline, CDR1 is SGHRS and CDR2 YFSETQ. CDR3 in DNA: TGCGCCAGCAGCTTGGTACCTAGCAACCCCGGGGAGCTGTTTTTT. Residues: CASSLVPSNPGELFF.

This clone has just one count. The chain couples TRBV7-9 to TRBJ2-5; D gene ambiguous. Germline V gene data show CDR1 as SEHNR and CDR2 as FQNEAQ (reference sequence). CDR3 length equals 13 residues. Trimming removed 6 bases from V and 5 bases from J, with 13 bases in between. The CDR3 protein is CASRPAPYETQYF. CDR3 coding DNA: TGTGCCAGCAGACCAGCCCCCTACGAGACCCAGTACTTC. Full variable domain (missing parts from reference TRBV7-9 and TRBJ2-5): DTGVSQNPRHKITKRGQNVTFRCDPISEHNRLYWYRQTLGQGPEFLTYFQNEAQLEKSRLLSDRFSAERPKGSFSTLEIQRTEQGDSAMYLCASRPAPYETQYFGPGTRLLVL.